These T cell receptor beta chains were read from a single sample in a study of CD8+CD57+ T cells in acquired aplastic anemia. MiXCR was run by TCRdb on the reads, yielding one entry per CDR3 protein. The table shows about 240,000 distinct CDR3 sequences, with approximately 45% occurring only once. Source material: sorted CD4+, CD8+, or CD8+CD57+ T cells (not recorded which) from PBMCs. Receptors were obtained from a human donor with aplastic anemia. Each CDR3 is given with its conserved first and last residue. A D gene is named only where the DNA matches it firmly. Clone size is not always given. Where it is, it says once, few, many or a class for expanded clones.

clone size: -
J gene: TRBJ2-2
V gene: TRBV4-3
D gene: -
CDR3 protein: CASSQGAAAPTGELFF
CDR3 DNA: TGCGCCAGCAGCCAAGGGGCGGCGGCCCCGACCGGGGAGCTGTTTTTT

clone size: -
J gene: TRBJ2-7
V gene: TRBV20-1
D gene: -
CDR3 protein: CSARARDTPGEQYF
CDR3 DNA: TGCAGTGCTAGAGCCCGGGACACTCCGGGCGAGCAGTACTTC

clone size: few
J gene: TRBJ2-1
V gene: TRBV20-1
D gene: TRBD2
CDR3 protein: CSGVTSGYNEQFF
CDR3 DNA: TGCAGTGGGGTGACTAGCGGTTACAATGAGCAGTTCTTC

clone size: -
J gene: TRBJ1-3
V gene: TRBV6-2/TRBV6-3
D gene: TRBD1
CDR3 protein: CASRPTGTVSGNTIYF
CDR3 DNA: TGTGCCAGCAGGCCTACCGGGACAGTCTCTGGAAACACCATATATTTT

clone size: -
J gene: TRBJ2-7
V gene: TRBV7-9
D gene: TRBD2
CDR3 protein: CASSQVGTSVPYEQYF
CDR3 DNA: TGTGCCAGCAGCCAAGTTGGGACTAGCGTTCCCTACGAGCAGTACTTC

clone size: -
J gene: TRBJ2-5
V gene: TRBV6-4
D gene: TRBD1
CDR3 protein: CASSAETGGTTQETQYF
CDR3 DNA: TGTGCCAGCAGTGCTGAGACAGGGGGGACTACACAAGAGACCCAGTACTTC

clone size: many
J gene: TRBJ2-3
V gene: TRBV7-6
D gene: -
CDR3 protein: CASSFRLGTDTQYF
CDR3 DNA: TGTGCCAGCAGCTTCCGACTAGGTACAGATACGCAGTATTTT

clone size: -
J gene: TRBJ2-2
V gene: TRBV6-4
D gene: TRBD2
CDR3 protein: CASSRTSDTEELFF
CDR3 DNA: TGTGCCAGCAGTAGGACTAGCGACACCGAGGAGCTGTTTTTT

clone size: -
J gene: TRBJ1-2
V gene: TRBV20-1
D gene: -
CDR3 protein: CSVGARSWGYTF
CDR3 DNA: TGCAGCGTTGGGGCCAGAAGTTGGGGCTACACCTTC

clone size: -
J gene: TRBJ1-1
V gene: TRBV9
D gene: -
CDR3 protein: CASSVESVGMAFF
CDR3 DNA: TGTGCCAGCAGCGTAGAATCGGTGGGGATGGCTTTCTTT

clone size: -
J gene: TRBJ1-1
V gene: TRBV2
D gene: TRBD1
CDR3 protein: CASSQDLLGDRGRNTEAFF
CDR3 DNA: TGTGCCAGCAGCCAAGATTTACTTGGGGACAGGGGACGGAACACTGAAGCTTTCTTT

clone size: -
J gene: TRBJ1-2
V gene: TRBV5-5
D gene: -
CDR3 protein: CASPRGVNYGYTF
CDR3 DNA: TGCGCCAGTCCCAGGGGCGTGAACTATGGCTACACCTTC

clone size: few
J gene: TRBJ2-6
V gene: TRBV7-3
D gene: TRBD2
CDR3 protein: CASSALAGGSSGANVLTF
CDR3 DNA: TGTGCCAGCAGCGCGCTAGCGGGAGGGTCCTCTGGGGCCAACGTCCTGACTTTC

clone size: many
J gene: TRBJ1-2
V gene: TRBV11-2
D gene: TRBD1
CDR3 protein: CASSLVRITGAPATF
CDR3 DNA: TGTGCCAGCAGCTTAGTCCGGATAACAGGGGCGCCTGCCACCTTC

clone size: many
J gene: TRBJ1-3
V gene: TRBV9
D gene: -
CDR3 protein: CASSVSGWGPRNTIYF
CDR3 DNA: TGTGCCAGCAGCGTATCGGGCTGGGGCCCCCGAAACACCATATATTTT

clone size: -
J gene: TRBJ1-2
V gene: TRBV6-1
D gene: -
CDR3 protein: CASRRESGYTF
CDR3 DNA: TGTGCCAGCAGGCGAGAGTCTGGCTACACCTTC

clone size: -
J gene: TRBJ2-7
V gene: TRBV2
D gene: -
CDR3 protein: CASRAGPYEQYF
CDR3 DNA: TGTGCCAGCAGGGCAGGGCCATACGAGCAGTACTTC

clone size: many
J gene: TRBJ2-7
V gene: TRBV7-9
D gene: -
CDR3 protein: CASSPSTGGFAYEQYF
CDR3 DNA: TGTGCCAGCAGCCCATCGACGGGGGGCTTCGCCTACGAGCAGTACTTC

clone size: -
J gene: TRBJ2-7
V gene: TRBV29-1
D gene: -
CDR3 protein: CSVGENYEQYF
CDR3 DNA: TGCAGCGTTGGGGAGAACTACGAGCAGTACTTC

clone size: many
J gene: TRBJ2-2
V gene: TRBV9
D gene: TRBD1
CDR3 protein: CASSVGQGAYTGELFF
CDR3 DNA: TGTGCCAGCAGCGTAGGACAGGGGGCCTACACCGGGGAGCTGTTTTTT

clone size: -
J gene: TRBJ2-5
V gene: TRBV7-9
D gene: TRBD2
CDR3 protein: CASSGWTSGTQETQYF
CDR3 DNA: TGTGCCAGCAGCGGGTGGACTAGCGGGACTCAAGAGACCCAGTACTTC

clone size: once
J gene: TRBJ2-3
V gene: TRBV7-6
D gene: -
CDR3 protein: CASSSHAGLQAVSTDTQYF
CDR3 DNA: TGTGCCAGCAGCTCCCACGCGGGCCTCCAGGCTGTGAGCACAGATACGCAGTATTTT

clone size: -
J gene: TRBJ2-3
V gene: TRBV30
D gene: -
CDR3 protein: CAWSHGADTQYF
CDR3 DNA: TGTGCCTGGAGTCATGGGGCAGATACGCAGTATTTT